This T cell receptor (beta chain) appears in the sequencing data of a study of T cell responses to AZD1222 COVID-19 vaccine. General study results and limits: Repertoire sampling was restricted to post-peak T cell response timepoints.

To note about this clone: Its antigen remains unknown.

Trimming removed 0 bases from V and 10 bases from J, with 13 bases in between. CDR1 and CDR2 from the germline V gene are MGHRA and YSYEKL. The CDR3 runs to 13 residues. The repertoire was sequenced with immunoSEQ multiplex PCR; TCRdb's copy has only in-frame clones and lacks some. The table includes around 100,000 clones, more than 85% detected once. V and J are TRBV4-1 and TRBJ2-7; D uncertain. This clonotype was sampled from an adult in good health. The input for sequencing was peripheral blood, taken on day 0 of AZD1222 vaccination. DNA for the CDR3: TGCGCCAGCAGCCAAGAAGTAGGGCTCTCTCAGTACTTC. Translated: CASSQEVGLSQYF.